The entry that follows covers one T cell receptor (beta chain) sequence. The table came from immunoSEQ multiplex PCR; TCRdb's copy has only in-frame clones and leaves some out. The table has 65,000 to 80,000 clones, around 90% seen once. The record originates from a study of technical replicates of blood from a handful of donors. This TCR was recovered from a human donor in good health. Sequenced input: T cells isolated from PBMCs.

The CDR3 is CASSIGQGRPEAFF. In DNA form, the CDR3 reads TGTGCCAGTAGTATAGGACAGGGGAGGCCTGAAGCTTTCTTT. The rearrangement joins TRBV19 to TRBJ1-1; 8 nucleotides match TRBD1. Germline V CDR1 and CDR2: LNHDA, SQIVND (reference sequence). V shed 1 base, J shed 6 bases, and the junction held 4 bases outside the gene matches. The CDR3 has 14 residues.